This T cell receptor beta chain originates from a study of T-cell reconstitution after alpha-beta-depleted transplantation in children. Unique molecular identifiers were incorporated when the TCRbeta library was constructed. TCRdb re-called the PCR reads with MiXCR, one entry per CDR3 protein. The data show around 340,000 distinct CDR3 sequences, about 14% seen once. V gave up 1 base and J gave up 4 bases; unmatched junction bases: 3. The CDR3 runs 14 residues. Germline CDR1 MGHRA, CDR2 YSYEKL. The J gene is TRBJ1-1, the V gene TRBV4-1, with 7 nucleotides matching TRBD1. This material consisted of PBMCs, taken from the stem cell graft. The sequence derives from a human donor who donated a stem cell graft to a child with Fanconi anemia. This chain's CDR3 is CASSQGQGSTEAFF. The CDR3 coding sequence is TGCGCCAGCAGCCAAGGACAGGGCTCCACTGAAGCTTTCTTT.